This TCR beta chain is drawn from a study of cytomegalovirus exposure and HLA in healthy donors. Study conclusions and caveats: The investigators catalogued 160 or so TCR beta chains as cytomegalovirus-associated. Earlier results showed most TCR beta V segments being productive about 87% or about 30% of the time. In all likelihood, a cluster of highly shared sequence variants was a sequencing artifact.

In the PCR, 60 Vbeta and 13 Jbeta primers were used. Sequencing used immunoSEQ multiplex PCR; TCRdb keeps in-frame clones, though not all of them. The repertoire holds about 95,000 clones, with about 78% as singletons. Remarks on this clone: Antigen unknown.

V lost 0 bases to trimming and J lost 9 bases; unmatched junction nucleotides: 6. Germline loops: CDR1 SGHRS, CDR2 YFSETQ. The CDR3 loop spans 14 amino acids. This chain joins TRBV5-1 and TRBJ2-1, with 7 positions matching TRBD2. The TCR originated in a woman aged 40 to 55 in good health and CMV-seropositive. Specimen: PBMCs. CDR3 sequence (DNA): TGCGCCAGCAGCTTGGTTGCTAGCGGAGGTGAGCAGTTCTTC. This codes for CASSLVASGGEQFF.